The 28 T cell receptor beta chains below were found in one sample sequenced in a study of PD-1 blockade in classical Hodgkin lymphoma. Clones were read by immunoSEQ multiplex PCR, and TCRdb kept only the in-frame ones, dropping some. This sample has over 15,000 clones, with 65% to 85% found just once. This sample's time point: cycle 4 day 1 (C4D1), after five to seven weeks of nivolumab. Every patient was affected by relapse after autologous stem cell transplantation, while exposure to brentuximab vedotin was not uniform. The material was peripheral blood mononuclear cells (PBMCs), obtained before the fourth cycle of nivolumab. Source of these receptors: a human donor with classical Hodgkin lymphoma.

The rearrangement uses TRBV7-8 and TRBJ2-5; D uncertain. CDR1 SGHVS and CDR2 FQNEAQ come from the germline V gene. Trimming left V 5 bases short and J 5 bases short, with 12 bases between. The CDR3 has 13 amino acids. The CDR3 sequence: CASSGRPSETQYF. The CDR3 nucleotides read TGTGCCAGCAGCGGCAGACCCAGCGAGACCCAGTACTTC.

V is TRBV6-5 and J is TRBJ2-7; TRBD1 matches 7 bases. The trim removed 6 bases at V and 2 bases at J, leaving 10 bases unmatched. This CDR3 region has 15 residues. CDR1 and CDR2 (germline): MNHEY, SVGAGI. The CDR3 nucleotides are TGTGCCAGCAGGGGCTCGACAGGGTGGACCTACGAGCAGTACTTC. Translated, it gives CASRGSTGWTYEQYF.

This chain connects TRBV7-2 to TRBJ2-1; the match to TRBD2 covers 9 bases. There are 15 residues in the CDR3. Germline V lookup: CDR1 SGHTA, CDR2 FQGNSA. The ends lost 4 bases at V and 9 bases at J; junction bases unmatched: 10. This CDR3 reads CASSWAGTSSSEQFF. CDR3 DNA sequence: TGTGCCAGCAGCTGGGCCGGGACTAGCAGTAGTGAGCAGTTCTTC.

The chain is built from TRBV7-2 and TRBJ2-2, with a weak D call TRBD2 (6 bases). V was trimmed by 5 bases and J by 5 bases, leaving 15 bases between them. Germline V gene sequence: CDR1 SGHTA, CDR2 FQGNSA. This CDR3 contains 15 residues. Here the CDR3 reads CASSPYHSGTGELFF. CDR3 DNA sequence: TGTGCCAGCAGCCCGTACCATAGCGGAACCGGGGAGCTGTTTTTT.

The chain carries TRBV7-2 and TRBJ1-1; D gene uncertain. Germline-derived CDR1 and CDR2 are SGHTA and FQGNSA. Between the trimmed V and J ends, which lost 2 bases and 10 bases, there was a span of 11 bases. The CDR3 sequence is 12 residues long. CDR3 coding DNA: TGTGCCAGCAGCTTACGGGGTACCTCAGCTTTCTTT. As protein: CASSLRGTSAFF.

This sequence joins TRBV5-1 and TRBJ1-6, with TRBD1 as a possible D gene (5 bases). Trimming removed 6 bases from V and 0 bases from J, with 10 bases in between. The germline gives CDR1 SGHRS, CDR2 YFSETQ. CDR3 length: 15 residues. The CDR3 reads CASTPGNSYNSPLHF. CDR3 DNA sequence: TGCGCCAGCACGCCAGGGAACTCCTATAATTCACCCCTCCACTTT.

CDR3 DNA: TGTGCCAGCAGCTTGGCTAGCGGGGGCACAGATACGCAGTATTTT. Amino acids: CASSLASGGTDTQYF. This sequence joins TRBV5-4 and TRBJ2-3; 9 nucleotides line up with TRBD2. The CDR3 extends over 15 amino acids. From germline, CDR1 is SGHNT and CDR2 YYREEE (reference sequence). Trimming took 0 bases from V and 1 from J; bases not matched to a gene: 0.

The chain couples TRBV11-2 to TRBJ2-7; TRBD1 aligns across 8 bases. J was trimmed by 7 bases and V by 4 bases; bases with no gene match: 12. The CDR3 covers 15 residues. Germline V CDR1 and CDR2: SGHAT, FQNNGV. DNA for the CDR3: TGTGCCAGCAGCTCGGCGTCCCAGGGGGCTGGAGAGCAGTACTTC. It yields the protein CASSSASQGAGEQYF.

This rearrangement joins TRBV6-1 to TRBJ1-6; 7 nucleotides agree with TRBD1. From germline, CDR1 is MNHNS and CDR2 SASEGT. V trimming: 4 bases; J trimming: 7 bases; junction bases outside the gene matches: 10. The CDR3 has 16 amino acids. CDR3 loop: CASSGWGTASNSPLHF. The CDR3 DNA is TGTGCCAGCAGTGGGTGGGGGACAGCGAGCAATTCACCCCTCCACTTT.

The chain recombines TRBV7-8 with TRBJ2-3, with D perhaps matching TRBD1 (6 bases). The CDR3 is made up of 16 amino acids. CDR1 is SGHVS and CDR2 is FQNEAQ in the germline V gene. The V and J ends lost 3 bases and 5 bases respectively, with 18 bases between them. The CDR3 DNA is TGTGCCAGCAGCTTCTCACCCTGGACACAGGGAGATACGCAGTATTTT. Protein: CASSFSPWTQGDTQYF.

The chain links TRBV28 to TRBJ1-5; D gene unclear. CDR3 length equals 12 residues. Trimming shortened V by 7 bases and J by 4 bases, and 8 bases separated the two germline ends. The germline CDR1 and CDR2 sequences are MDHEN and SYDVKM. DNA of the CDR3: TGTGCCAGCAAGGTAGGGAATCAGCCCCAGCATTTT. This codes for CASKVGNQPQHF.

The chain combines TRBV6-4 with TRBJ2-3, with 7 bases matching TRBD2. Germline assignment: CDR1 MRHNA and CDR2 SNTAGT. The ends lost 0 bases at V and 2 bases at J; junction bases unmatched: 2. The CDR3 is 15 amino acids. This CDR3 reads CASSDSRGSTDTQYF. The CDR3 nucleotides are TGTGCCAGCAGTGACTCGCGGGGGTCCACAGATACGCAGTATTTT.

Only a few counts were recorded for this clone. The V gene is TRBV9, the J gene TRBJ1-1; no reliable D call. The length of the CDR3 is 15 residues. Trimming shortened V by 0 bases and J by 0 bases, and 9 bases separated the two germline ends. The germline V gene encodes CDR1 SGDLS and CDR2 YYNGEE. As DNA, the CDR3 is TGTGCCAGCAGCGTAGATCGACACCTGAACACTGAAGCTTTCTTT. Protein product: CASSVDRHLNTEAFF.

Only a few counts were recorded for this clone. The CDR3 DNA reads TGTGCCAGCCTCAGACAGGGCTCCTACGAGCAGTACTTC. Its translation: CASLRQGSYEQYF. The chain carries TRBV28 and TRBJ2-7; 7 bases match TRBD1. CDR3 length: 13 amino acids. The germline V gene encodes CDR1 MDHEN and CDR2 SYDVKM. V gave up 8 bases and J gave up 0 bases; unmatched junction bases: 4.

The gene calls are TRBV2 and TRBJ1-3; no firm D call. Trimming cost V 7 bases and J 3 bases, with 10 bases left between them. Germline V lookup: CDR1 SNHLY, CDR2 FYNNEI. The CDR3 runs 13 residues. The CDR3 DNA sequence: TGTGCCAGCAACCCGAGGAGTGGAAACACCATATATTTT. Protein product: CASNPRSGNTIYF. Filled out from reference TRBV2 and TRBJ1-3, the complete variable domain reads EPEVTQTPSHQVTQMGQEVILRCVPISNHLYFYWYRQILGQKVEFLVSFYNNEISEKSEIFDDQFSVERPDGSNFTLKIRSTKLEDSAMYFCASNPRSGNTIYFGEGSWLTVV.

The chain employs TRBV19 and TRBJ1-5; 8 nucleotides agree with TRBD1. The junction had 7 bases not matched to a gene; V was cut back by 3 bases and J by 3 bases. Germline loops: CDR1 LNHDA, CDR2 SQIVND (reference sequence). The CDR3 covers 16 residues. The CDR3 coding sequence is TGTGCCAGTAGTATCGTCACAGGGGGGTTCAATCAGCCCCAGCATTTT. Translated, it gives CASSIVTGGFNQPQHF.

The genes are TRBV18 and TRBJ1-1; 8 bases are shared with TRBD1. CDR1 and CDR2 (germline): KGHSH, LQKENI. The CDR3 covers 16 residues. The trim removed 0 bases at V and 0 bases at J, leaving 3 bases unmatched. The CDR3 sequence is CASSPPRGQVNTEAFF. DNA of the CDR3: TGTGCCAGCTCACCACCTCGGGGACAGGTGAACACTGAAGCTTTCTTT.

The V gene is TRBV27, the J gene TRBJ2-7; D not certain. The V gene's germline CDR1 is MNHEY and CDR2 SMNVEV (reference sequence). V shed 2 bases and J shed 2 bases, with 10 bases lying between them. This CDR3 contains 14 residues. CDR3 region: CASSLKMRTYEQYF. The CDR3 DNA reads TGTGCCAGCAGTTTAAAGATGCGCACCTACGAGCAGTACTTC.

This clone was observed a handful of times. This chain's CDR3 is CASIRTSGGVDNEQFF. The CDR3 DNA is TGCGCCAGCATCAGGACTAGCGGAGGAGTTGACAATGAGCAGTTCTTC. The J gene is TRBJ2-1, the V gene TRBV10-2; 10 nucleotides line up with TRBD2. Germline-derived CDR1 and CDR2 are WSHSY and SAAADI. The CDR3 covers 16 residues. V shed 7 bases and J 5 bases; nucleotides not matched to a gene: 11.

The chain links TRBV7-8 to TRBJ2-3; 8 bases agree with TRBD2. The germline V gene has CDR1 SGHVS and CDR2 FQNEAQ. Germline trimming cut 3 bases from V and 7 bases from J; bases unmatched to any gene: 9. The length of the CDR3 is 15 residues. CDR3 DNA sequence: TGTGCCAGCAGCTTTGACGGGGGGGCATCAAATACGCAGTATTTT. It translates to CASSFDGGASNTQYF.

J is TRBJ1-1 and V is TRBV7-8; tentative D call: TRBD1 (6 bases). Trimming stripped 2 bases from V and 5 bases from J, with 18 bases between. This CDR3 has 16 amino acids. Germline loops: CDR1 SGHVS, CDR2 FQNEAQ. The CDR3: CASSLRTAGVGTEAFF. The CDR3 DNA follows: TGTGCCAGCAGCTTAAGAACCGCAGGGGTGGGAACTGAAGCTTTCTTT.

CDR3 in amino acids: CASSLELRGGMNTEAFF. CDR3 DNA: TGCGCCAGCAGCTTGGAGTTACGGGGGGGAATGAACACTGAAGCTTTCTTT. This chain connects TRBV5-1 to TRBJ1-1, with a possible D match to TRBD1 (5 bases). V lost 0 bases and J 0 bases, leaving 15 bases between the germline ends. The CDR3 is 17 amino acids. From germline, CDR1 is SGHRS and CDR2 YFSETQ.

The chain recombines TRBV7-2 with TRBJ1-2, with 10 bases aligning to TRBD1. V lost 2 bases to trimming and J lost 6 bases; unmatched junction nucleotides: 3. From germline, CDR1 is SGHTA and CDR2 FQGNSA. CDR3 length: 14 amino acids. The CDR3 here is CASSLRTGGHGYTF. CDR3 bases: TGTGCCAGCAGCTTAAGGACAGGGGGACATGGCTACACCTTC.

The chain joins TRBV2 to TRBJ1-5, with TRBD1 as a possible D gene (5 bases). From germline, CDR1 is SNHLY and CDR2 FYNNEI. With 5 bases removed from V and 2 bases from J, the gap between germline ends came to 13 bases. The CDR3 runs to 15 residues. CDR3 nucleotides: TGTGCCAGCAGTTCGGGGCTTAGCGGCAATCAGCCCCAGCATTTT. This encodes CASSSGLSGNQPQHF.

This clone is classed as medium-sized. The DNA for the CDR3 is TGTGCCGCGGGGACAGTTTTGCATCAGCCCCAGCATTTT. It is translated as CAAGTVLHQPQHF. The V gene is TRBV6-6, the J gene TRBJ1-5; 7 positions match TRBD1. Germline CDR1 reads MNHNY; CDR2 reads SVGAGI (reference sequence). After removal of 11 bases from V and 5 bases from J, the junction contained 9 bases not matched to a gene. This CDR3 region has 13 residues.

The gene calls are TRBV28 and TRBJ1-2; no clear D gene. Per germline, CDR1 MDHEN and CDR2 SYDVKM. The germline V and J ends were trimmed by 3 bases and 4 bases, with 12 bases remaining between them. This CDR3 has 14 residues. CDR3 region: CASSFGSYPYGYTF. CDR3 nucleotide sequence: TGTGCCAGCAGTTTCGGCTCTTACCCCTATGGCTACACCTTC.

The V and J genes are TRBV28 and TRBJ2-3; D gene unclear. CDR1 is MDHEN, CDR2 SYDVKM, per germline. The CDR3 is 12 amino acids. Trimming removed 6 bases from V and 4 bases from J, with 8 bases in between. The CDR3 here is CASSRPPDTQYF. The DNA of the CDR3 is TGTGCCAGCAGCCGGCCCCCAGATACGCAGTATTTT.

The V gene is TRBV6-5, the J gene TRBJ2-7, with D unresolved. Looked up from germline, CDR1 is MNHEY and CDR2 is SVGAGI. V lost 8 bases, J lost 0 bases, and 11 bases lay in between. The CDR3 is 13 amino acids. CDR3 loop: CASARVVSYEQYF. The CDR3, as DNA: TGTGCCAGCGCCCGGGTTGTCTCCTACGAGCAGTACTTC.